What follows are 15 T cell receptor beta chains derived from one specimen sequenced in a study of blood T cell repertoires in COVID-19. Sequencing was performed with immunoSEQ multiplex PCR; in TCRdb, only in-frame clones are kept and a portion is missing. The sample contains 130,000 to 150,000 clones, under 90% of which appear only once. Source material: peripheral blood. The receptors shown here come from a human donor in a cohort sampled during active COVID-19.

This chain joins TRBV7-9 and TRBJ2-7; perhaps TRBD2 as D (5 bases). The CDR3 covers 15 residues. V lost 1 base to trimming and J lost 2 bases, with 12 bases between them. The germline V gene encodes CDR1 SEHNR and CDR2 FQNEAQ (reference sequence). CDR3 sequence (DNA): TGTGCCAGCAGCTTAGAAAGCGGACCCGCCTACGAGCAGTACTTC. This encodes CASSLESGPAYEQYF.

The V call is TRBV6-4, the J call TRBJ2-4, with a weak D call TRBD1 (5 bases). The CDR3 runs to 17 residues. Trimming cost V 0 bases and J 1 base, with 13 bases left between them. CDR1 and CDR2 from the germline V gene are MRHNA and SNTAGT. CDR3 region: CASSDSRSGMAKNIQYF. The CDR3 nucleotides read TGTGCCAGCAGTGACTCTAGGTCAGGGATGGCCAAAAACATTCAGTACTTC.

Here the CDR3 DNA reads TGTGCCAGTAGGACAGGGGGTGCTGGGGCCAACGTCCTGACTTTC. This translates into CASRTGGAGANVLTF. The rearrangement joins TRBV19 to TRBJ2-6; 9 nucleotides align to TRBD1. The CDR3 runs 15 residues. Trimming removed 6 bases from V and 2 bases from J; junction bases left unmatched: 2. Per germline, CDR1 LNHDA and CDR2 SQIVND (reference sequence).

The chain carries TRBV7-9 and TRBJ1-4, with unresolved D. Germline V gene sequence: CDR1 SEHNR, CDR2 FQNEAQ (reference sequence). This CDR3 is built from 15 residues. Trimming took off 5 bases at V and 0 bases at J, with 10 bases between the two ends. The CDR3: CASSTRGATNEKLFF. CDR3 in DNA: TGTGCCAGCAGCACTCGTGGAGCAACTAATGAAAAACTGTTTTTT.

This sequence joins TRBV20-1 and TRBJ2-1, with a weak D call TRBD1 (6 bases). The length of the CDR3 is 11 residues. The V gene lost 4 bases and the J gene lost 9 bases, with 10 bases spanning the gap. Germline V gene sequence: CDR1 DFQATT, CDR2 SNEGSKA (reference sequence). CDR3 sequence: CSANRVAEQFF. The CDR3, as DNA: TGCAGTGCTAACAGGGTTGCTGAGCAGTTCTTC.

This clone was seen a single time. CDR3 sequence: CATSDLGRGERKETQYF. In DNA form, the CDR3 reads TGTGCCACCAGTGATTTAGGTCGGGGAGAGAGGAAAGAGACCCAGTACTTC. V usage is TRBV24-1 and J usage is TRBJ2-5; D possibly corresponds to TRBD2 (5 bases). The CDR3 has 17 residues. V was trimmed by 1 base and J by 3 bases, leaving 17 bases between them. CDR1 is KGHDR, CDR2 SFDVKD, per germline.

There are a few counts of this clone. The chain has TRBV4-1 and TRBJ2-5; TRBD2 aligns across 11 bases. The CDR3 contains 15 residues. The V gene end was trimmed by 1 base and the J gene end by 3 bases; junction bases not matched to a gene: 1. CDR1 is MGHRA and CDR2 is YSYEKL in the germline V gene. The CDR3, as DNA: TGCGCCAGCAGCCAAGCGGGACTAGCGGAAGAGACCCAGTACTTC. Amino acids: CASSQAGLAEETQYF.

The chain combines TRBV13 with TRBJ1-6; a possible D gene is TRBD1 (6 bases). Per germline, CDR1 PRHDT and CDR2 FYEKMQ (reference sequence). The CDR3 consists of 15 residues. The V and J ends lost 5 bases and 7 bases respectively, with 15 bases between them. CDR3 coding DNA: TGTGCCAGCAGCGCAAGGGGGTCAGGGAATTCACCCCTCCACTTT. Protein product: CASSARGSGNSPLHF.

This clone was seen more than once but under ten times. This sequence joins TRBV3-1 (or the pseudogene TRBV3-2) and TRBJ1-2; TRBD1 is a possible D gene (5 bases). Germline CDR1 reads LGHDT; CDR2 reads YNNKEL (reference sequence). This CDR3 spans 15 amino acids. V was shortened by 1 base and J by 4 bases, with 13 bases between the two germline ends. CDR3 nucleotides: TGTGCCAGCAGCCAAGTTTTAACAGGCCCCTATGGCTACACCTTC. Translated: CASSQVLTGPYGYTF.

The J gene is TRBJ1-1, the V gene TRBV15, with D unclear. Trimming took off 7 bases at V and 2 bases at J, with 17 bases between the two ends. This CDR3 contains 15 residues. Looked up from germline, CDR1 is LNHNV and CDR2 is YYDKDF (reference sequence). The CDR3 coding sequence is TGTGCCACCACCAGCTTATCTCGGTCAAACACTGAAGCTTTCTTT. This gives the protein CATTSLSRSNTEAFF.

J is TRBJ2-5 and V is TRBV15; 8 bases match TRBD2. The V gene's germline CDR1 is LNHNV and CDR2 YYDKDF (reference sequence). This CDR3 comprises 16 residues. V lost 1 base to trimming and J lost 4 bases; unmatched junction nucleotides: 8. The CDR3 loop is CATSRAGTSGTETQYF. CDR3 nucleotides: TGTGCCACCAGCAGAGCGGGGACTAGTGGAACAGAGACCCAGTACTTC.

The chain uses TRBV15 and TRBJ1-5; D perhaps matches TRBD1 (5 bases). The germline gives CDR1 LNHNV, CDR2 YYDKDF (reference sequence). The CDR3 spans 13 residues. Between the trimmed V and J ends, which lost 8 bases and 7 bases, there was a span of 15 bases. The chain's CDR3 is CATEENRGQPQHF. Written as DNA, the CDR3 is TGTGCCACCGAGGAGAATAGGGGCCAGCCCCAGCATTTT.

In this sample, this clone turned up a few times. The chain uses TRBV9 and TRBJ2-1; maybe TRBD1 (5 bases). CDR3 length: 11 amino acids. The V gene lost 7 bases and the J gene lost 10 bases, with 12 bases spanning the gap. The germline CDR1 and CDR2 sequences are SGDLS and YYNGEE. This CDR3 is CASGTNREQFF. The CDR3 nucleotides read TGTGCCAGCGGAACCAACAGGGAGCAGTTCTTC.

The CDR3 is CASSEVSGSSYEQYF. CDR3 bases: TGTGCCAGCAGTGAAGTTAGTGGGAGCTCCTACGAGCAGTACTTC. J is TRBJ2-7 and V is TRBV2; D is possibly TRBD2 (5 bases). The CDR3 runs to 15 residues. Trimming pared 1 base from V and 0 bases from J, leaving 10 bases between. CDR1 and CDR2 from the germline V gene are SNHLY and FYNNEI. Full variable domain (rest looked up from reference TRBV2 and TRBJ2-7): EPEVTQTPSHQVTQMGQEVILRCVPISNHLYFYWYRQILGQKVEFLVSFYNNEISEKSEIFDDQFSVERPDGSNFTLKIRSTKLEDSAMYFCASSEVSGSSYEQYFGPGTRLTVT.

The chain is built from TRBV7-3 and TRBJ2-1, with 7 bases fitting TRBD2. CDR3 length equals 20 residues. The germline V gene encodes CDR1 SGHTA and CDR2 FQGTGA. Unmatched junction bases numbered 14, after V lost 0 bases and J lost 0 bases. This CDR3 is CASSLTPGLPEVSSYNEQFF. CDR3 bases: TGTGCCAGCAGCTTAACACCGGGACTACCGGAGGTAAGCTCCTACAATGAGCAGTTCTTC.